The TCR beta chain described here comes from a study of cytomegalovirus exposure and HLA in healthy donors. Regarding donors, all were healthy bone marrow donors. PCR involved 60 Vbeta and 13 Jbeta primers. Produced via immunoSEQ multiplex PCR; TCRdb's table is partial and in-frame only. The table lists 90,000 to 150,000 clones, 77% of them singletons. To note about this clone: Its cognate antigen is unknown.

General study findings and limits: Analyses of presence/absence relied on an assumption of roughly uniform sequencing depth across donors.

This sequence originates from a man aged 40-55 years in good health and CMV-seropositive. Sequences were obtained from PBMCs.

This CDR3 is CASRRQGPLTDTQYF. CDR3 bases: TGTGCCAGCAGACGACAGGGGCCACTCACAGATACGCAGTATTTT. The chain recombines TRBV6-5 with TRBJ2-3; 8 bases match TRBD1. Germline loops: CDR1 MNHEY, CDR2 SVGAGI. The CDR3 covers 15 residues. Trimming at V came to 6 bases and at J to 2 bases, leaving 7 bases not matched to a gene.